Listed here is a single T cell receptor (beta chain). Its antigen is not identified. The assay was immunoSEQ multiplex PCR, and TCRdb's table has in-frame clones only and misses some. The sample shows some 630,000 clones, roughly 96% of them seen only once. The data belong to a study of shared clonotypes between healthy human individuals. As defined, naive CD8 cells were CD45RO-negative and positively selected for CCR7, with terminally differentiated effector memory CD45RA+ cells excluded. Study-wide findings and caveats: Clonotypes that were shared across a few donors made up around 5% of naive CD4 clonotypes.

V lost 5 bases to trimming and J lost 3 bases; unmatched junction nucleotides: 4. This CDR3 comprises 15 residues. Germline loops: CDR1 MDHEN, CDR2 SYDVKM. The sample consisted of naive CD8+ T cells sorted from blood. The receptor comes from a woman aged 25 to 39 in good health. The V call is TRBV28, the J call TRBJ1-4; 9 nucleotides agree with TRBD1. This CDR3 reads CASSPRQGANEKLFF. The CDR3 DNA reads as TGTGCCAGCAGTCCCCGACAGGGGGCTAATGAAAAACTGTTTTTT.